A selection of T cell receptor beta chains follows, all from one sample in a study of T cell responses to AZD1222 COVID-19 vaccine. Sequencing was performed with immunoSEQ multiplex PCR; in TCRdb, only in-frame clones are kept and a portion is missing. The sample consists of 95,000 to 150,000 clones, about 90% of them appearing once. This material consisted of peripheral blood, taken on day 0 of AZD1222 vaccination. The receptors originated from an adult in good health. The CDR3 runs from the conserved cysteine through the conserved F or W. Fields, in order: CDR3 protein, CDR3 DNA, J gene, clone size, D gene, V gene. A D gene is named only where the DNA matches it firmly. Size tells how often a clone was seen (once, few, many) or the class of an expanded clone, and some rows leave it out.

CDR3aa: CASSLVGQVQNTIYF
CDR3nt: TGTGCCAGCAGCTTGGTGGGACAGGTGCAAAACACCATATATTTT
j_gene: TRBJ1-3
abundance: .
d_gene: TRBD1
v_gene: TRBV5-5

CDR3aa: CASRPTLSRDLHF
CDR3nt: TGTGCCAGCAGACCGACCCTATCTAGGGACCTCCACTTT
j_gene: TRBJ1-6
abundance: .
d_gene: .
v_gene: TRBV2

CDR3aa: CASSGTDRVVCTEAFF
CDR3nt: TGCGCCAGCAGTGGGACTGACAGGGTCGTATGTACTGAAGCTTTCTTT
j_gene: TRBJ1-1
abundance: once
d_gene: TRBD1
v_gene: TRBV10-1

CDR3aa: CASRSYGYTF
CDR3nt: TGTGCCAGCAGGTCTTATGGCTACACCTTC
j_gene: TRBJ1-2
abundance: .
d_gene: .
v_gene: TRBV2

CDR3aa: CASSLVGGNQPQHF
CDR3nt: TGCGCCAGCAGCTTGGTCGGGGGCAATCAGCCCCAGCATTTT
j_gene: TRBJ1-5
abundance: once
d_gene: .
v_gene: TRBV5-1

CDR3aa: CASSLGAGGAGETQYF
CDR3nt: TGTGCCAGCAGCTTAGGGGCCGGGGGGGCCGGAGAGACCCAGTACTTC
j_gene: TRBJ2-5
abundance: .
d_gene: TRBD2
v_gene: TRBV7-6

CDR3aa: CASRGSGTEAFF
CDR3nt: TGTGCCAGTAGGGGGAGTGGCACTGAAGCTTTCTTT
j_gene: TRBJ1-1
abundance: .
d_gene: .
v_gene: TRBV19

CDR3aa: CASSAQTGFGTQYF
CDR3nt: TGTGCCAGCAGCGCCCAGACAGGCTTCGGGACCCAGTACTTC
j_gene: TRBJ2-5
abundance: .
d_gene: .
v_gene: TRBV9

CDR3aa: CAIGQYNEQFF
CDR3nt: TGTGCCATCGGACAGTACAATGAGCAGTTCTTC
j_gene: TRBJ2-1
abundance: .
d_gene: .
v_gene: TRBV24-1

CDR3aa: CASSPAGADTQYF
CDR3nt: TGTGCCAGCTCACCCGCTGGGGCAGATACGCAGTATTTT
j_gene: TRBJ2-3
abundance: .
d_gene: .
v_gene: TRBV18